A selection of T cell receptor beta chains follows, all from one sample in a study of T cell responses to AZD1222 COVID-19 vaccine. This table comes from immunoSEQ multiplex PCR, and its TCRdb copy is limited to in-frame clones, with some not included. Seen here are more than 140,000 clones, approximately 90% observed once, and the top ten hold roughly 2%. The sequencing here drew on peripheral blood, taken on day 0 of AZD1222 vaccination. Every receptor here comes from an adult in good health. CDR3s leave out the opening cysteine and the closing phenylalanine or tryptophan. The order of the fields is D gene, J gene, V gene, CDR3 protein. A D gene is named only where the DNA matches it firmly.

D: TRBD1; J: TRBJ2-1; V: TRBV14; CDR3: ASSPGQGFHNEQF
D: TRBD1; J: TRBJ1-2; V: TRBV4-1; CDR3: ASRSTGGNYGYT
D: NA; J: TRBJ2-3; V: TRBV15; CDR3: ATSRGTDTQY
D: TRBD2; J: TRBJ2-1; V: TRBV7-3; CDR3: ASSLSSGLVRNEQF
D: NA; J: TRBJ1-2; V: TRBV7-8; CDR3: ASSLRAGGLFYGYT
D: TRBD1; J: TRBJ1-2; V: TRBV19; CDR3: ASTDRNYGYT
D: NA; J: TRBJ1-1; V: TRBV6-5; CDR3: ASSRTGEAF
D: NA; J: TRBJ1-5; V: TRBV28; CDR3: ASSPGQINQPQH
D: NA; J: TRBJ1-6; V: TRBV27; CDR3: ASSLYGDFDSPLH
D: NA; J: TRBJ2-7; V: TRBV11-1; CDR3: ASSPGPRGNEQY
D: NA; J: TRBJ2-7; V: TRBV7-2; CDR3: ASSSMRGVEQY
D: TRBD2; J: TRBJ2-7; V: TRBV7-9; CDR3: ASSRSGSLNYEQY
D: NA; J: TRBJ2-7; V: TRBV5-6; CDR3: ASSFRDPPYEQY
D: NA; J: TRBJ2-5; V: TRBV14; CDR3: ASSQAWGSQETQY
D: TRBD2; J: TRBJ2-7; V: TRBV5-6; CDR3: ASSLAGGPNYEQY
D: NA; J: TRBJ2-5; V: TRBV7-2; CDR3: ASSLGGSQETQY
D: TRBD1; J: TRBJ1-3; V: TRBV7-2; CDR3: ASSLGGQGSSGNTIY
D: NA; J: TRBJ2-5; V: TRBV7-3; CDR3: ASSSRETQY
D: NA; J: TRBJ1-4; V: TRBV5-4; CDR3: ASSLDPDFNEKLF
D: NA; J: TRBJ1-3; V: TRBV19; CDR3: ASSTRIGDSGNTIY
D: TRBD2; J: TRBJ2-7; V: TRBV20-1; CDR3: SASWGLRVLLAGGPWEQY
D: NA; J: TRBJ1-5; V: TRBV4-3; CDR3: ASSQDGGSNQPQH
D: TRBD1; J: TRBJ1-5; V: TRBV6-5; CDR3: ASARDRDQPQH
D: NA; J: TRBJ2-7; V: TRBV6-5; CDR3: ASSYTRFGSSYEQY
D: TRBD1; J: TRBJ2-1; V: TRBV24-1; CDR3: ATSDNRGATNEQF
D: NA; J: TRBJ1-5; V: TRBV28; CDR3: ASSGTPGRNQPQH
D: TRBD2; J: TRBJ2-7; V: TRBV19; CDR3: ASSIWAGDEQY
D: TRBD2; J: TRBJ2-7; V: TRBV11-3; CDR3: ASSSNALAGGTYEQY
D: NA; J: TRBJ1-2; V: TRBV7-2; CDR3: ASSLGGFNYGYT
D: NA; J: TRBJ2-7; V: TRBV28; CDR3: ASTMGWSSYEQY
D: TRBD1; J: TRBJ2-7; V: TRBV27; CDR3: ASSLFRQGAYEQY
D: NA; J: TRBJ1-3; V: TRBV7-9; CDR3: ASSLDGYSGNTIY
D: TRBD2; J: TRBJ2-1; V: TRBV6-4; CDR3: ASSDGEGGNNEQF
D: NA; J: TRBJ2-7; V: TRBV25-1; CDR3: ASSDIYEQY
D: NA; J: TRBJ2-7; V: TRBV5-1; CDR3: ASRLDPVGLSEQY
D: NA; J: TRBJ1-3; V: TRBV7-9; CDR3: ASSPRQKLSGNTIY
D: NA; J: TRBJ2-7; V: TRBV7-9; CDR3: ASSHAARAYEQY
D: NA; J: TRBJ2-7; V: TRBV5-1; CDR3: ASSQQGRGYEQY
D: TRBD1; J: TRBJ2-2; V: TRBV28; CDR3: ASSTYTGAGELF
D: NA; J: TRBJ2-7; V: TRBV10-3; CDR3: AIMGDGGYEQY
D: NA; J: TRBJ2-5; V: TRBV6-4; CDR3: ASTAYSGPQETQY
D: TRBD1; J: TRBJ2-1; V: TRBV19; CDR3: ASSIGTGSYNEQF
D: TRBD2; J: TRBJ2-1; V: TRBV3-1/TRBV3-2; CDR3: ASSQDGLAGAYEQF
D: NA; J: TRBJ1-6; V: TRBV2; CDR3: ASTGQNSPLH
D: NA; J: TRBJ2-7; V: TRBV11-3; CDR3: ASSLDRARGYEQY
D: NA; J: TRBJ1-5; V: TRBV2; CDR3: ASSERPSISQPQH
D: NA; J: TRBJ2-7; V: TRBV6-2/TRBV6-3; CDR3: ASSSSGGGYEQY
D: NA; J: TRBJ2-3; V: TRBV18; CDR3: ASSPQGVASPTDTQY
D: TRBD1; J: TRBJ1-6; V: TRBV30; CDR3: AWSRVMGGQGISPLH
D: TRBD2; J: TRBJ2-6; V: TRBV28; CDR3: ASSSPLAGGSGANVLT
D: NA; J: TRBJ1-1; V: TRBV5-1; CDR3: ASSLRAVLMNTEAF
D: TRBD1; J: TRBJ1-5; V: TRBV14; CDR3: ASRPQGLNQPQH
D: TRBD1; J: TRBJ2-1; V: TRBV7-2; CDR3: ASSSQASGGPHNEQF
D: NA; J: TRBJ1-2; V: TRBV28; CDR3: ASSLVGTFGGYT
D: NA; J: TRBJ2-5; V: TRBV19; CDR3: ASSISQETQY
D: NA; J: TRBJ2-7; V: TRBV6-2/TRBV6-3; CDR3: ASSYVSRVAEQY
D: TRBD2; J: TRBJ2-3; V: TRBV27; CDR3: ASSLFGGRWTDTQY